The rows below give T cell receptor beta chains drawn from one sample of a study of T cell clones after liver transplantation. The table came from immunoSEQ multiplex PCR; TCRdb's copy has only in-frame clones and leaves some out. The data contain 15,000 or so clones, more than 70% of them seen just once; the ten biggest clones take up under 30%. The sequencing used CD8+ T cells from blood, collected approximately 50 months after liver transplant. These TCRs come from a human patient who received a liver transplant. Part of the T cell pool may stem from the graft donor. CDR3s include the opening cysteine and the closing phenylalanine or tryptophan. D genes are given only for firm matches. Clone size is stated in some rows and not others, as once, few, many or a class when expanded.

>TRBJ2-7|TRBV27|TRBD1|NA
TGTGCCACCCGGGACAGTTTATTATACGAGCAGTACTTC
CATRDSLLYEQYF
>TRBJ2-3|TRBV2|NA|NA
TGTGCCAGCAAGGGGGAGGGTATAGATACGCAGTATTTT
CASKGEGIDTQYF
>TRBJ2-3|TRBV4-2|TRBD2|NA
TGTGCCAGCAGCCAGAAAGCGGGGGGGCTTGAAGATACGCAGTATTTT
CASSQKAGGLEDTQYF
>TRBJ1-4|TRBV12-5|TRBD1|NA
TGTGCTAGTGTCGGGACAGGGAACGAAAAACTGTTTTTT
CASVGTGNEKLFF
>TRBJ2-1|TRBV9|NA|NA
TGTGCCAGCAGCGGAAATGAGCAGTTCTTC
CASSGNEQFF
>TRBJ2-7|TRBV7-9|NA|NA
TGTGCCAGCAGCTTACCGGGAGCACAATACGAGCAGTACTTC
CASSLPGAQYEQYF
>TRBJ2-7|TRBV9|TRBD1|NA
TGTGCCAGCAGCGTAGCAGGGGACAGAACCCTGGGTTCCTACGAGCAGTACTTC
CASSVAGDRTLGSYEQYF
>TRBJ1-5|TRBV10-3|TRBD1|NA
TGTGCCATCAGTGAAATTGAGACAGGGAGAGGCGACGATCAGCCCCAGCATTTT
CAISEIETGRGDDQPQHF
>TRBJ2-7|TRBV6-5|NA|NA
TGTGCCAGCAGCCCGGGACTTTCCTACGAGCAGTACTTC
CASSPGLSYEQYF
>TRBJ1-4|TRBV7-9|TRBD1|NA
TGTGCCAGCAGCCCCACAGGGGGCTCTAATGAAAAACTGTTTTTT
CASSPTGGSNEKLFF
>TRBJ2-7|TRBV28|TRBD2|NA
TGTGCCAGCAGTACCGAGCCGGGACTAGAATACGAGCAGTACTTC
CASSTEPGLEYEQYF
>TRBJ2-3|TRBV6-4|TRBD2|NA
TGTGCCAGCAGTGAAACTAGCGGGGCCACAGATACGCAGTATTTT
CASSETSGATDTQYF
>TRBJ1-1|TRBV9|TRBD1|few
TGTGCCAGCAGCGTAGCTGCAGGGGGAAATGGTGAAGCTTTCTTT
CASSVAAGGNGEAFF
>TRBJ2-7|TRBV4-3|NA|once
TGCGCCAGCAGCCAGGACCGACAGACCTACGAGCAGTACTTC
CASSQDRQTYEQYF
>TRBJ1-1|TRBV14|NA|NA
TGTGCCAGCAGAAGGCGGGGGGACACTGAAGCTTTCTTT
CASRRRGDTEAFF
>TRBJ2-7|TRBV2|TRBD2|NA
TGTGCCAGCAGTGAGGGCGCGGGGGGCCTCTCCTACGAGCAGTACTTC
CASSEGAGGLSYEQYF
>TRBJ2-7|TRBV7-6|NA|NA
TGTGCCAGCAGCTTATCTAGGTCCTACGAGCAGTACTTC
CASSLSRSYEQYF
>TRBJ1-3|TRBV6-1|NA|NA
TGTGCCAGCAGTGGCGACGGGGCCTCTGGAAACACCATATATTTT
CASSGDGASGNTIYF
>TRBJ2-1|TRBV5-1|NA|few
TGCGCCAGCAGCGTGGTTGGAGATGAGCAGTTCTTC
CASSVVGDEQFF
>TRBJ1-1|TRBV2|TRBD1|NA
TGTGCCAGCCGACAGGGCACTGAAGCTTTCTTT
CASRQGTEAFF
>TRBJ2-4|TRBV27|NA|NA
TGTGCCAGCAGTTTAGGACACATTCAGTACTTC
CASSLGHIQYF
>TRBJ1-1|TRBV5-3|TRBD1|once
TGTGCCAGAAGCCCCGGACAGGGGGGGTGCACTGAAGCTTTCTTT
CARSPGQGGCTEAFF
>TRBJ1-5|TRBV7-9|NA|NA
TGTGCCAGCAGCGAGACAGATAGCAATCAGCCCCAGCATTTT
CASSETDSNQPQHF
>TRBJ1-1|TRBV10-3|NA|NA
TGTGCCATCAGTGAGTCGCTCGGACAGAACACTGAAGCTTTCTTT
CAISESLGQNTEAFF
>TRBJ2-7|TRBV10-1|TRBD2|NA
TGCGCCAAACAAACAACCGGGAGGTGCGACGAGCAGTACTTC
CAKQTTGRCDEQYF
>TRBJ2-1|TRBV28|NA|NA
TGTGCCAGCAGCTGGACATCCTCCGGGAATGAGCAGTTCTTC
CASSWTSSGNEQFF
>TRBJ1-1|TRBV7-6|NA|once
TGTGCCAGCAGCTTAGCCATGAGTGTGGAGGAAGCTTTCTTT
CASSLAMSVEEAFF
>TRBJ1-2|TRBV9|NA|NA
TGTGCCAGCAGCGTTTCCGGTTCTACTAACTATGGCTACACCTTC
CASSVSGSTNYGYTF
>TRBJ1-2|TRBV28|NA|medium-sized
TGTGCCAGCAGTTTAAGGGGGGCAGGAGGCTACACCTTC
CASSLRGAGGYTF
>TRBJ1-1|TRBV19|NA|NA
TGTGCCAGTAGTATAGCCCGGAGTAATGAAGCTTTCTTT
CASSIARSNEAFF
>TRBJ2-1|TRBV30|NA|NA
TGTGCCTGGAGTACACACGGGGATGAGCAGTTCTTC
CAWSTHGDEQFF
>TRBJ1-1|TRBV6-5|NA|NA
TGTGCCAGCAGTTACTTAAGACAGGACACTGAAGCTTTCTTT
CASSYLRQDTEAFF
>TRBJ1-2|TRBV6-6|NA|NA
TGTGCCAGCATGGGGTACCATGGCTACACCTTC
CASMGYHGYTF
>TRBJ2-1|TRBV7-8|TRBD2|once
TGTGCCAGCAGCTTAGCACTAGCGGGAGTCCATGAGCAGTTCTTC
CASSLALAGVHEQFF
>TRBJ1-1|TRBV4-2|NA|medium-sized
TGTGCCAGCAGCCAAGGTGCGGGAATGATAAACACTGAAGCTTTCTTT
CASSQGAGMINTEAFF
>TRBJ2-2|TRBV28|TRBD1|NA
TGTGCCAGCAGATGGGACAGGCAGAACACCGGGGAGCTGTTTTTT
CASRWDRQNTGELFF
>TRBJ2-3|TRBV27|NA|NA
TGTGCCAGCAGTCCAGGGGCCCTGATGACAGATACGCAGTATTTT
CASSPGALMTDTQYF
>TRBJ2-5|TRBV27|NA|NA
TGTGCCAGCAGTCCAACTATTCAAGAGACCCAGTACTTC
CASSPTIQETQYF
>TRBJ2-1|TRBV5-4|TRBD2|NA
TGTGCCAGCAGCATTGGGGCTAGCGGCCCTTACAATGAGCAGTTCTTC
CASSIGASGPYNEQFF
>TRBJ1-1|TRBV27|TRBD1|NA
TGTGCCAGCAGTGGACAGGGGCCCATGAACACTGAAGCTTTCTTT
CASSGQGPMNTEAFF
>TRBJ2-7|TRBV5-3|TRBD1|NA
TGTGCCAGCAGCCTTTGGACAGGGGCCCACGAGCAGTACTTC
CASSLWTGAHEQYF
>TRBJ1-4|TRBV28|NA|NA
TGTGCCAGCAGTTCCAATCACCAGGGAATTCAGGATGAAAAACTGTTTTTT
CASSSNHQGIQDEKLFF
>TRBJ1-2|TRBV2|NA|once
TGTGCCAGCAGTGAGGGTACGCTTAACTATGGCTACACCTTC
CASSEGTLNYGYTF
>TRBJ2-1|TRBV7-9|NA|once
TGTGCCAGCAGCTTACCAGTAGAACACTGGTACAATGAGCAGTTCTTC
CASSLPVEHWYNEQFF
>TRBJ2-7|TRBV29-1|TRBD1|NA
TGCAGCGTTGAGGACAGGGACTACGAGCAGTACTTC
CSVEDRDYEQYF
>TRBJ2-3|TRBV27|TRBD1|NA
TGTGCCAGCAGTTTTGCAGGGGGATATACGCAGTATTTT
CASSFAGGYTQYF
>TRBJ2-1|TRBV9|NA|NA
TGTGCCAGCAGCGACCTCAATGAGCAGTTCTTC
CASSDLNEQFF
>TRBJ2-3|TRBV28|TRBD2|NA
TGTGCCAGCAGCCAACCGCCCTTACTAGCGGGAGCCGTTCTGAGGAACACAGATACGCAGTATTTT
CASSQPPLLAGAVLRNTDTQYF
>TRBJ1-1|TRBV4-3|NA|NA
TGCGCCAGCAGCCAAGGCAGCTACACTGAAGCTTTCTTT
CASSQGSYTEAFF
>TRBJ2-4|TRBV11-2|TRBD2|NA
TGTGCCAGCAGCTTACAACTAGCGGGAGCGAACATTCAGTACTTC
CASSLQLAGANIQYF
>TRBJ2-5|TRBV27|NA|once
TGTGCCAGCAGTACAGGACTCGGTCGGGAGACCCAGTACTTC
CASSTGLGRETQYF
>TRBJ1-6|TRBV7-6|NA|NA
TGTGCCAGCAGCTTAGCGGACCGAAATTCACCCCTCCACTTT
CASSLADRNSPLHF
>TRBJ2-4|TRBV7-9|NA|NA
TGTGCCAGCAGCAACCGCGAGCAGAAGGACAAAAACATTCAGTACTTC
CASSNREQKDKNIQYF
>TRBJ2-1|TRBV5-1|NA|NA
TGCGCCAGCAGCGTGGACACCTACAATGAGCAGTTCTTC
CASSVDTYNEQFF
>TRBJ2-4|TRBV11-2|NA|NA
TGTGCCAGCAGCTCCTGGGACGGGCAAATGTACTTC
CASSSWDGQMYF